This T cell receptor beta chain was documented in a study of cytomegalovirus exposure and HLA in healthy donors. Study-wide points: In a later analysis, 16,951 TCR beta sequences were associated with HLA alleles at 0.05 false discovery rate.

The PCR contained 60 Vbeta and 13 Jbeta primers. The table came from immunoSEQ multiplex PCR; TCRdb's copy has only in-frame clones and leaves some out. The sample shows 160,000 or so clones, 60% to 85% of them seen only once. Germline CDR1 and CDR2: LGHNA and YSLEER. With 0 bases clipped from V and 4 bases from J, the junction kept 7 bases outside the gene matches. The length of the CDR3 is 17 residues. Healthy bone marrow donors made up the cohort. Note on this clone: What it binds is unknown.

This sequence joins TRBV4-3 and TRBJ2-2, with TRBD1 identical over 8 bases. The sequenced material came from PBMCs. This receptor was obtained from a man aged 45-60 years in good health and CMV-seropositive. The CDR3 loop is CASSQDPSGGGTGELFF. DNA of the CDR3: TGCGCCAGCAGCCAAGATCCTTCAGGGGGCGGCACCGGGGAGCTGTTTTTT.